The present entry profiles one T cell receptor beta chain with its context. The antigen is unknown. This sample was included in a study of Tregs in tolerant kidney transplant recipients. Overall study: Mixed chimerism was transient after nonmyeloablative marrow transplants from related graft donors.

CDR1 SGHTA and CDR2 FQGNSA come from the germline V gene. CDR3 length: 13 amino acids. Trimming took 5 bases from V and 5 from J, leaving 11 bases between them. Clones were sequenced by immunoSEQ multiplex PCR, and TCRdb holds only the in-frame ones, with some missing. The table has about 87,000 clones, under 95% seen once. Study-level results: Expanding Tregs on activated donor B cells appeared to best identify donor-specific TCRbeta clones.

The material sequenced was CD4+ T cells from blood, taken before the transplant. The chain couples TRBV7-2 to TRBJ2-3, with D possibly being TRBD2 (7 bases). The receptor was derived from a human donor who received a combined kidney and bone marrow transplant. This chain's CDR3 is CASSGGAKDTQYF. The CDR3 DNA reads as TGTGCCAGCAGCGGGGGGGCTAAAGATACGCAGTATTTT.